This T cell receptor beta chain was sequenced in a study of T cells in Graves' hyperthyroidism and ophthalmopathy. Study-level background: Before treatment of any kind, peripheral blood was taken at initial diagnosis.

This clonotype has a count of ten or more. Any patient presenting with uncontrolled infection, other autoimmune disease, pregnancy or lactation was left out. TCR beta CDR3 regions were amplified from RNA transcripts. Researchers ran a first-round RT-PCR on the TCR CDR3 using the HTBI primer set. TCRdb redid the calling of the multiplex PCR reads with MiXCR, one entry per CDR3 protein. Of roughly 380,000 distinct CDR3 sequences detected, roughly 14% appear once; the ten largest clones hold around 21%. Germline V gene lookup returns CDR1 SGHTA and CDR2 FQGNSA. J gave up 7 bases and V 4 bases, and 12 bases lay outside the gene matches. The CDR3 runs 15 residues.

The receptor was derived from a man aged 25-40 years with Graves' hyperthyroidism that later progressed to Graves' ophthalmopathy. This sequence joins TRBV7-2 and TRBJ1-1, with 7 nucleotides matching TRBD1. Sequencing was carried out using blood. As DNA, the CDR3 is TGTGCCAGCAGCTATTCGACAGGGAGGGAGGTTGAAGCTTTCTTT. It specifies CASSYSTGREVEAFF.